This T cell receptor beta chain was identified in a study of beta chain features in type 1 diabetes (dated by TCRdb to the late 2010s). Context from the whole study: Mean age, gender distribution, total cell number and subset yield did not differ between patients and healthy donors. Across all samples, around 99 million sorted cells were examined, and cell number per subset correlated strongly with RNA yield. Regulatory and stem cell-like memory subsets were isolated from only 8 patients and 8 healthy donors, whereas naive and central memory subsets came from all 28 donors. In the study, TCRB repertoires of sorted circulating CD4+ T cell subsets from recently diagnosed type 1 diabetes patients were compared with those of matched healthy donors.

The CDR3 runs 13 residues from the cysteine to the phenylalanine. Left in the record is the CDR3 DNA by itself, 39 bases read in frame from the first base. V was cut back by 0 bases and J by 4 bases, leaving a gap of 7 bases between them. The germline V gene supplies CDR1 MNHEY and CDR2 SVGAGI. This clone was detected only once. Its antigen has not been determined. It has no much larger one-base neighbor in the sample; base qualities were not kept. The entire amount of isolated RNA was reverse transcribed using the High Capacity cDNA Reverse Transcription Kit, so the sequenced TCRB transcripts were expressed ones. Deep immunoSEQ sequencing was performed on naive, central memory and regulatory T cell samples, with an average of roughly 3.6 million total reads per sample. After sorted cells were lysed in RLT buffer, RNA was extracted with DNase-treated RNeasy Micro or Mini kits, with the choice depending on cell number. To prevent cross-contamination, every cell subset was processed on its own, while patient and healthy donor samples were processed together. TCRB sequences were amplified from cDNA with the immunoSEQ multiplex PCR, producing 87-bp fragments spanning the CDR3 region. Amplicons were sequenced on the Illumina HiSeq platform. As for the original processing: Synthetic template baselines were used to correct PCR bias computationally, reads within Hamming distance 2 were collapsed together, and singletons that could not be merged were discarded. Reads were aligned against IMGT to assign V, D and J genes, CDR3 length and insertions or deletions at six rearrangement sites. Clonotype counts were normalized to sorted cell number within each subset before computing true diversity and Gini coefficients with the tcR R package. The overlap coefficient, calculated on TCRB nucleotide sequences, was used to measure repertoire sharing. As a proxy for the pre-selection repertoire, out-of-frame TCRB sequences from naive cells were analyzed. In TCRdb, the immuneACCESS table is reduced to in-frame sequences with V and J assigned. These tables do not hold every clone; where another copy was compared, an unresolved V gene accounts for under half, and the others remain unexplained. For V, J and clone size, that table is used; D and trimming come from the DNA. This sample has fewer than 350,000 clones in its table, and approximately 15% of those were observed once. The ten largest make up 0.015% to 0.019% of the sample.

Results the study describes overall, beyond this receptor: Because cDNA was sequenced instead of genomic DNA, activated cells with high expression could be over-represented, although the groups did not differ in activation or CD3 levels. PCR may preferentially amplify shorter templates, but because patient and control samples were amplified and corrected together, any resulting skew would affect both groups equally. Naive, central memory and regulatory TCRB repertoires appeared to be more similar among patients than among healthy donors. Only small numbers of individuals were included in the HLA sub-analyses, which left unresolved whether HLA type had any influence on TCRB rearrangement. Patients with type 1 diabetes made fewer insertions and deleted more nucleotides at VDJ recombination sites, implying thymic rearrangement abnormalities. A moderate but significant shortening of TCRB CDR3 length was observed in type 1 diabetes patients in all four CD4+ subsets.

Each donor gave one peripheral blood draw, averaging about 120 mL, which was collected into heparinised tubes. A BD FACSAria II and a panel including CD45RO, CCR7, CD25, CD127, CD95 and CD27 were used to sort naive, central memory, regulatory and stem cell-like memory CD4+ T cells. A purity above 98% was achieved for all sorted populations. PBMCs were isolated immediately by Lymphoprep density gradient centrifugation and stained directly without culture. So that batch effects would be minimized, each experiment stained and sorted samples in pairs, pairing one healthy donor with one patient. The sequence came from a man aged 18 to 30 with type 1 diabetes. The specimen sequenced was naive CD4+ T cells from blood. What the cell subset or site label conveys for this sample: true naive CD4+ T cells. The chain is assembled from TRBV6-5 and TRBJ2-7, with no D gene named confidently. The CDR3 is CASSYSPSYEQYF. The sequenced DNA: TGTGCCAGCAGTTACTCGCCCAGTTACGAGCAGTACTTC.